Each of the 19 T cell receptor beta chains below was sequenced from the same sample in a study of control samples from healthy donors and cancer patients (dated by TCRdb to 2020 to 2021). Library preparation employed the immunoSEQ multiplex PCR assay. Sourced from immuneACCESS, this table was stored by TCRdb with only in-frame sequences that have V and J called. A share of the clones is absent; for the studies checked, an unresolved V gene accounts for under half, and the remainder has no known explanation. The sample records 350,000 to 450,000 clones, around nine tenths of which are singletons. The ten top clones hold 5% to 7% of the sample. Specimen: PBMCs. These receptor sequences come from a man between 40 and 49 years old with head and neck cancer.

This chain joins TRBV11-3 and TRBJ2-7, with TRBD2 identical over 9 bases. Germline V gives CDR1 SGHNT, CDR2 YENEEA. The trim removed 2 bases at V and 3 bases at J, leaving 5 bases unmatched. The CDR3 spans 15 residues. The CDR3 protein is CASSLRSGSFYEQYF. The CDR3 DNA reads as TGTGCCAGCAGCTTACGTAGCGGGAGTTTCTACGAGCAGTACTTC.

This clone was counted once. The chain couples TRBV7-2 to TRBJ2-2; TRBD2 is a possible D gene (5 bases). This CDR3 has 16 amino acids. V lost 6 bases and J lost 1, with 15 bases in between. CDR1 and CDR2 from the germline V gene are SGHTA and FQGNSA. The CDR3 loop is CASSPPSGENTGELFF. CDR3 bases: TGTGCCAGCAGTCCACCCTCCGGGGAGAACACCGGGGAGCTGTTTTTT.

The J gene is TRBJ1-3, the V gene TRBV29-1; D gene ambiguous. V lost 4 bases to trimming and J lost 2 bases, with 9 bases between them. The CDR3 loop spans 13 amino acids. Germline lookup yields CDR1 SQVTM and CDR2 ANQGSEA. The CDR3 here is CSVGKSTGNTIYF. The CDR3 bases are TGCAGCGTTGGAAAGTCCACTGGAAACACCATATATTTT.

The chain carries TRBV3-1 (or the pseudogene TRBV3-2) and TRBJ1-1; the D gene is possibly TRBD1 (6 bases). V lost 5 bases and J lost 3, with 16 bases in between. Germline lookup yields CDR1 LGHDT and CDR2 YNNKEL (reference sequence). This CDR3 has 15 amino acids. CDR3 in amino acids: CASSKRGSGDTEAFF. CDR3 DNA: TGTGCCAGCAGCAAAAGGGGATCAGGGGACACTGAAGCTTTCTTT.

The rearrangement joins TRBV27 to TRBJ2-7, with D perhaps matching TRBD2 (6 bases). V lost 4 bases and J 3 bases, leaving 13 bases between the germline ends. The germline V gene encodes CDR1 MNHEY and CDR2 SMNVEV (reference sequence). The length of the CDR3 is 14 residues. CDR3 in DNA: TGTGCCAGCAGTTCTGGGGGACTTGACTACGAGCAGTACTTC. Protein product: CASSSGGLDYEQYF.

The chain uses TRBV7-2 and TRBJ2-1; 9 bases are a match to TRBD1. CDR3 size: 14 residues. Germline values: CDR1 SGHTA, CDR2 FQGNSA. With 5 bases clipped from V and 10 bases from J, the junction kept 9 bases outside the gene matches. CDR3 coding DNA: TGTGCCAGCAGCCGGGGACAGGGTCGATCCGAGCAGTTCTTC. This sequence encodes CASSRGQGRSEQFF.

V is TRBV7-3 and J is TRBJ2-2; TRBD1 is a possible D gene (5 bases). V dropped 1 base and J dropped 3 bases, with 12 bases sitting between them. This CDR3 comprises 16 residues. Germline V gives CDR1 SGHTA, CDR2 FQGTGA. CDR3 nucleotide sequence: TGTGCCAGCAGCTTAATTCCGACAGCCCACACCGGGGAGCTGTTTTTT. It translates to CASSLIPTAHTGELFF.

For the CDR3, the DNA is TGTGCCAGCAGCTTAAGCAGCGGGGTCTCCTACAATGAGCAGTTCTTC. This gives the protein CASSLSSGVSYNEQFF. This rearrangement joins TRBV11-3 to TRBJ2-1, with 7 nucleotides matching TRBD2. This CDR3 is 16 amino acids long. Germline V gives CDR1 SGHNT, CDR2 YENEEA. V was pared by 2 bases and J by 0 bases, with 4 bases of the junction left unmatched.

The gene calls are TRBV27 and TRBJ1-1; 9 bases align to TRBD1. V dropped 5 bases and J dropped 4; count of bases not matched to a gene: 5. The CDR3 extends over 14 amino acids. CDR1 MNHEY and CDR2 SMNVEV come from the germline V gene (reference sequence). The CDR3 DNA reads TGTGCCAGCAGTACACTGGACAGGGGCACTGAAGCTTTCTTT. It translates to CASSTLDRGTEAFF.

This chain uses TRBV9 with TRBJ2-1, with 9 bases matching TRBD2. CDR3 length equals 16 residues. The V gene end was trimmed by 1 base and the J gene end by 4 bases; junction bases not matched to a gene: 6. Looked up from germline, CDR1 is SGDLS and CDR2 is YYNGEE. The CDR3 DNA is TGTGCCAGCAGCGTATTAGCGGGAGTGATTTACAATGAGCAGTTCTTC. It is translated as CASSVLAGVIYNEQFF.

The chain recombines TRBV5-4 with TRBJ2-1, with TRBD2 matching over 10 bases. The CDR3 covers 15 residues. Germline V gives CDR1 SGHNT, CDR2 YYREEE (reference sequence). V gave up 0 bases and J gave up 7 bases; unmatched junction bases: 4. CDR3 region: CASSLDLAGANEQFF. CDR3 DNA: TGTGCCAGCAGCTTGGACCTAGCGGGAGCAAATGAGCAGTTCTTC.

The rearrangement uses TRBV27 and TRBJ2-7; either TRBD1 or TRBD2 may fit D (5 bases each). This CDR3 has 16 amino acids. Per the germline V gene, CDR1 is MNHEY and CDR2 is SMNVEV (reference sequence). V dropped 7 bases and J dropped 2 bases, with 21 bases sitting between them. The chain's CDR3 is CASKIPGPRGAYEQYF. The CDR3 DNA sequence: TGTGCCAGCAAAATACCGGGACCCCGAGGGGCCTACGAGCAGTACTTC.

This chain uses TRBV2 with TRBJ2-2, with unresolved D. The CDR3 is 17 amino acids. The V gene's germline CDR1 is SNHLY and CDR2 FYNNEI. With 1 base removed from V and 4 bases from J, the gap between germline ends came to 16 bases. Written as DNA, the CDR3 is TGTGCCAGCAGTGAAGGGGCTCTACGGGCTGCCACCGGGGAGCTGTTTTTT. It specifies CASSEGALRAATGELFF.

The chain combines TRBV6-2 or TRBV6-3 with TRBJ1-2; TRBD1 agrees at 7 bases. The CDR3 is made up of 15 amino acids. The germline gives CDR1 MNHEY, CDR2 SVGEGT. V shed 2 bases and J 2 bases; nucleotides not matched to a gene: 5. This CDR3 reads CASSYHATGNYGYTF. CDR3 DNA sequence: TGTGCCAGCAGTTACCACGCGACAGGGAACTATGGCTACACCTTC.

The chain combines TRBV10-3 with TRBJ1-6; a weak D match, TRBD1 (5 bases). Germline values: CDR1 ENHRY, CDR2 SYGVKD. The CDR3 runs 13 residues. Between the trimmed V and J ends, which lost 8 bases and 5 bases, there was a span of 10 bases. CDR3 bases: TGTGCCATCGCCGGGGCCAATAATTCACCCCTCCACTTT. The encoded protein is CAIAGANNSPLHF.

CDR3 region: CASGLGLADTEAFF. The CDR3 nucleotides read TGTGCTAGTGGTTTGGGCCTAGCGGACACTGAAGCTTTCTTT. The rearrangement links TRBV12-5 to TRBJ1-1, with D unresolved. The CDR3 length is 14 residues. The germline V gene has CDR1 LGHNT and CDR2 FRNRAP. V gave up 1 base and J gave up 3 bases, with 9 bases separating them. Full variable domain (remainder filled in from reference TRBV12-5 and TRBJ1-1): DARVTQTPRHKVTEMGQEVTMRCQPILGHNTVFWYRQTMMQGLELLAYFRNRAPLDDSGMPKDRFSAEMPDATLATLKIQPSEPRDSAVYFCASGLGLADTEAFFGQGTRLTVV.

The chain joins TRBV25-1 to TRBJ2-7, with TRBD1 identical over 8 bases. Germline CDR1 is MGHDK and CDR2 is SYGVNS. J gave up 0 bases and V 3 bases, and 1 base lay outside the gene matches. This CDR3 contains 14 residues. This CDR3 is CASSETGDSYEQYF. Here the CDR3 DNA reads TGTGCCAGCAGTGAGACAGGGGACTCCTACGAGCAGTACTTC.

V usage is TRBV7-6 and J usage is TRBJ2-5; D gene uncertain. The CDR3 is made up of 10 amino acids. Trimming shortened V by 5 bases and J by 2 bases, and 0 bases separated the two germline ends. Germline V gene sequence: CDR1 SGHVS, CDR2 FNYEAQ. This CDR3 is CASSQETQYF. CDR3 in DNA: TGTGCCAGCAGCCAAGAGACCCAGTACTTC. Full variable domain (rest looked up from reference TRBV7-6 and TRBJ2-5): GAGVSQSPRYKVTKRGQDVALRCDPISGHVSLYWYRQALGQGPEFLTYFNYEAQQDKSGLPNDRFSAERPEGSISTLTIQRTEQRDSAMYRCASSQETQYFGPGTRLLVL.

This rearrangement joins TRBV3-1 (or the pseudogene TRBV3-2) to TRBJ1-3; a weak D match, TRBD1 (5 bases). Trimming took 8 bases from V and 3 from J, leaving 5 bases between them. From germline, CDR1 is LGHDT and CDR2 YNNKEL (reference sequence). The CDR3 has 11 residues. The CDR3 is CASDSGNTIYF. CDR3 in DNA: TGTGCCAGCGACAGTGGAAACACCATATATTTT.